This T cell receptor beta chain came from a study of control samples from healthy donors and cancer patients. Produced via immunoSEQ multiplex PCR; TCRdb's table is partial and in-frame only. The table includes tens of thousands of clones, approximately 88% detected once. The germline V and J ends were trimmed by 3 bases and 3 bases, with 3 bases remaining between them. This CDR3 comprises 12 residues. This TCR derives from a woman between 50 and 59 years old with colorectal cancer. Sequenced input: PBMCs. The genes are TRBV12-3 or TRBV12-4 and TRBJ1-3; D is uncertain. The CDR3 protein is CASSFGGNTIYF. In DNA, the CDR3 is TGTGCCAGCAGTTTCGGTGGAAACACCATATATTTT.